These T cell receptor beta chains were read from a single sample in a study of Graves' ophthalmopathy and Graves' hyperthyroidism. TCRdb ran MiXCR on the multiplex PCR reads and lists one entry per CDR3 protein. The profile covers 580,000 or so distinct CDR3 sequences, with less than 40% appearing a single time and roughly 4% taken by the ten largest. Specimen: peripheral blood or thyroid tissue (not recorded which). These receptor sequences come from an adult man with Graves' hyperthyroidism. Each CDR3 is given with its conserved first and last residue. Each record gives: V gene, J gene, clone size, D gene, CDR3 protein, CDR3 DNA. D genes are given only for firm matches. Size is stated for part of the rows, as once, few or many counts, or as a class when the clone is expanded.

TRBV29-1	TRBJ1-1	NA	NA	CNLPPARNTEAFF	TGCAACCTCCCCCCCGCCAGGAACACTGAAGCTTTCTTT
TRBV16	TRBJ1-3	NA	NA	CASSRRGGPSGNTIYF	TGTGCCAGCAGCCGTAGAGGGGGACCCTCTGGAAACACCATATATTTT
TRBV5-1	TRBJ1-4	NA	TRBD1	CASSRTGANEKLFF	TGCGCCAGCAGCAGGACAGGGGCCAATGAAAAACTGTTTTTT
TRBV19	TRBJ1-3	few	NA	CASSIGLPQAIGNTIYF	TGTGCCAGTAGTATTGGACTCCCACAGGCAATAGGTAACACCATATATTTT
TRBV12-3/TRBV12-4	TRBJ1-6	many	NA	CASSSTPGTVNSPLHF	TGTGCCAGCAGTTCGACGCCCGGGACGGTGAATTCACCCCTCCACTTT
TRBV10-1	TRBJ2-3	NA	NA	CASSHGSSRTDTQYF	TGCGCCAGCAGTCACGGATCGAGTAGAACAGATACGCAGTATTTT
TRBV27	TRBJ2-7	few	NA	CASSPTGTGYEQYF	TGTGCCAGCAGCCCTACCGGGACTGGGTACGAGCAGTACTTC
TRBV7-9	TRBJ2-7	NA	NA	CASSLGSTVYSYEQYF	TGTGCCAGCAGCTTAGGATCTACGGTCTACTCCTACGAGCAGTACTTC
TRBV7-8	TRBJ2-5	many	TRBD1	CASSLRSGQGETQYF	TGTGCCAGCAGCTTAAGGTCGGGACAGGGGGAGACCCAGTACTTC
TRBV15	TRBJ1-2	NA	TRBD1	CATRSTRGQGGYTF	TGTGCCACCAGATCGACAAGAGGACAGGGTGGCTACACCTTC
TRBV7-9	TRBJ1-2	many	NA	CASSGGPNYTF	TGTGCCAGCAGCGGGGGACCCAACTACACCTTC
TRBV2	TRBJ1-5	NA	TRBD1	CAWSMTGGINQPQHF	TGTGCCTGGAGCATGACAGGGGGAATCAATCAGCCCCAGCATTTT
TRBV11-2	TRBJ2-5	few	NA	CASSLRGGYQETQYF	TGTGCCAGCAGCTTAAGGGGGGGGTACCAAGAGACCCAGTACTTC
TRBV10-3	TRBJ1-2	NA	NA	CAEGGFGGAYGYTF	TGTGCCGAGGGAGGGTTCGGGGGAGCTTATGGCTACACCTTC
TRBV29-1	TRBJ1-2	NA	TRBD1	CSVEVGTGNYGYTF	TGCAGCGTTGAAGTCGGGACAGGGAACTATGGCTACACCTTC
TRBV29-1	TRBJ1-4	few	NA	CSVTDGKGEKLFF	TGCAGCGTTACTGACGGGAAAGGAGAAAAACTGTTTTTT
TRBV20-1	TRBJ1-1	few	NA	CSAPDRSPASDTEAFF	TGCAGTGCCCCAGACAGGTCCCCAGCTAGCGACACTGAAGCTTTCTTT
TRBV5-1	TRBJ2-6	many	NA	CASQTQGIGYSGANVLTF	TGCGCCAGCCAAACTCAGGGAATTGGGTACTCTGGGGCCAACGTCCTGACTTTC
TRBV7-9	TRBJ1-1	many	NA	CASSFRGMNTEAFF	TGTGCCAGCAGCTTCCGGGGCATGAACACTGAAGCTTTCTTT
TRBV7-2	TRBJ2-7	NA	TRBD2	CASSLASGLVRHEQYF	TGTGCCAGCAGCTTAGCTTCGGGACTAGTGAGGCACGAGCAGTACTTC
TRBV7-9	TRBJ1-1	once	NA	CASSLIQGPAEAFF	TGTGCCAGCAGCTTAATACAGGGCCCGGCTGAAGCTTTCTTT
TRBV7-8	TRBJ2-7	NA	NA	CASRRARDIGQYF	TGTGCCAGCAGAAGGGCCCGGGACATAGGGCAGTACTTC
TRBV5-1	TRBJ1-6	many	NA	CASSLTGTAYNSPLHF	TGCGCCAGCAGCTTGACGGGGACGGCCTATAATTCACCCCTCCACTTT
TRBV3-1	TRBJ2-2	many	NA	CASSQVTGELFF	TGTGCCAGCAGCCAAGTTACCGGGGAGCTGTTTTTT
TRBV5-1	TRBJ1-6	many	NA	CASRLTQYNSPLHF	TGCGCCAGCAGACTTACACAGTATAATTCACCCCTCCACTTT
TRBV9	TRBJ1-5	few	NA	CASSPSPGRGQPQHF	TGTGCCAGCAGCCCCAGCCCGGGCAGAGGACAGCCCCAGCATTTT
TRBV20-1	TRBJ2-6	NA	TRBD1	CSASSGTGEPGANVLTF	TGCAGTGCTAGTTCGGGGACAGGGGAACCTGGGGCCAACGTCCTGACTTTC
TRBV6-5	TRBJ2-7	NA	TRBD1	CASSYSGGQGARSEQYF	TGTGCCAGCAGTTACTCGGGGGGACAGGGGGCTCGGTCCGAGCAGTACTTC
TRBV7-2	TRBJ2-5	many	NA	CASSPRVEETQYF	TGTGCCAGCAGCCCCCGGGTGGAAGAGACCCAGTACTTC
TRBV6-6	TRBJ1-5	few	TRBD1	CASSFIQGAGNQPQHF	TGTGCCAGCAGTTTTATACAGGGGGCAGGAAATCAGCCCCAGCATTTT
TRBV7-6	TRBJ2-2	many	NA	CASREGPANTGELFF	TGTGCCAGCAGGGAGGGACCGGCGAACACCGGGGAGCTGTTTTTT
TRBV19	TRBJ1-2	few	NA	CASKAEGLPNYGYTF	TGTGCCAGTAAGGCAGAGGGTTTGCCTAACTATGGCTACACCTTC
TRBV6-1	TRBJ2-5	NA	TRBD2	CASIGLAGGIEQETQYF	TGTGCCAGCATAGGACTAGCGGGGGGGATCGAGCAAGAGACCCAGTACTTC
TRBV20-1	TRBJ2-5	many	TRBD1	CSASRGRGETQYF	TGCAGTGCTAGCAGGGGGCGCGGTGAGACCCAGTACTTC
TRBV11-2	TRBJ2-3	NA	NA	CASSFDSPDTQYF	TGTGCCAGCAGCTTCGACAGTCCGGATACGCAGTATTTT
TRBV6-6	TRBJ2-5	few	NA	CASSPMGGQETQYF	TGTGCCAGCTCCCCTATGGGGGGCCAAGAGACCCAGTACTTC
TRBV2	TRBJ1-2	NA	TRBD1	CASEPTGGINGYTF	TGTGCCAGCGAGCCAACAGGGGGTATTAATGGCTACACCTTC
TRBV7-3	TRBJ2-2	few	NA	CASGQGTGELFF	TGTGCCAGCGGGCAGGGTACCGGGGAGCTGTTTTTT
TRBV29-1	TRBJ1-5	NA	TRBD1	CSSRRTGYQPQHF	TGCAGCAGTCGCCGGACAGGGTATCAGCCCCAGCATTTT
TRBV2	TRBJ1-1	few	NA	CASVEQDGHAEAFF	TGTGCCAGCGTAGAACAGGATGGACACGCTGAAGCTTTCTTT
TRBV2	TRBJ1-2	NA	NA	CASSESRRRMEGYTF	TGTGCCAGCAGTGAGAGTAGACGCCGGATGGAGGGCTACACCTTC
TRBV29-1	TRBJ1-4	few	NA	CSVEEWGNSREKLFF	TGCAGCGTTGAAGAGTGGGGGAACTCGAGGGAAAAACTGTTTTTT
TRBV7-2	TRBJ2-1	NA	NA	CASSLDLASEQFF	TGTGCCAGCAGCTTAGACCTGGCGTCGGAGCAGTTCTTC
TRBV19	TRBJ2-5	NA	TRBD2	CASSHRTSGRVETQYF	TGTGCCAGTAGTCACCGGACTAGCGGGAGGGTAGAGACCCAGTACTTC
TRBV12-3/TRBV12-4	TRBJ2-7	many	TRBD1	CASSILGQAFYEQYF	TGTGCCAGCAGCATCTTGGGACAGGCCTTTTACGAGCAGTACTTC
TRBV19	TRBJ2-7	many	TRBD2	CASSTLAGIYEQYF	TGTGCCAGTAGTACCCTAGCGGGGATTTACGAGCAGTACTTC
TRBV5-8	TRBJ1-2	many	NA	CASRFTYGYTF	TGTGCCAGCCGCTTTACGTATGGCTACACCTTC
TRBV5-5	TRBJ1-5	many	NA	CASSLAGVQPQHF	TGTGCCAGCAGCTTGGCCGGGGTTCAGCCCCAGCATTTT
TRBV10-2	TRBJ2-7	many	NA	CASSESTVGPSSYEQYF	TGCGCCAGCAGTGAGTCGACGGTGGGGCCCAGCTCCTACGAGCAGTACTTC
TRBV6-5	TRBJ2-7	NA	NA	CASSPTGSTYEQYF	TGTGCCAGCAGCCCGACAGGTTCCACCTACGAGCAGTACTTC
TRBV9	TRBJ2-2	many	TRBD2	CASSQPGLAGSTGELFF	TGTGCCAGCAGCCAACCAGGACTAGCGGGATCGACCGGGGAGCTGTTTTTT
TRBV24-1	TRBJ2-3	NA	NA	CATSDFYSSTDTQYF	TGTGCCACCAGTGATTTCTACTCTAGCACAGATACGCAGTATTTT
TRBV6-5	TRBJ1-1	many	TRBD1	CANFAGQLNTEAFF	TGTGCCAACTTTGCGGGACAGCTGAACACTGAAGCTTTCTTT
TRBV19	TRBJ2-3	once	NA	CASSMTGASTDTQYF	TGTGCCAGTAGTATGACGGGAGCTAGCACAGATACGCAGTATTTT